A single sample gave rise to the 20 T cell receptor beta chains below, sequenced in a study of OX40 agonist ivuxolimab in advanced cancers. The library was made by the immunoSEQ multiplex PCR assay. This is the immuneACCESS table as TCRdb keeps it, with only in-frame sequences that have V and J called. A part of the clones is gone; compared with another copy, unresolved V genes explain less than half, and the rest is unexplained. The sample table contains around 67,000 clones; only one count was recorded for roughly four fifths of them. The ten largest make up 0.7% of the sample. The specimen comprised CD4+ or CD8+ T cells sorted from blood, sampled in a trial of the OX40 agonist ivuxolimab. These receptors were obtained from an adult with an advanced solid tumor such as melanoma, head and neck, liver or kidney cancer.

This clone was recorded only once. The CDR3 DNA follows: TGTGCCAGCAGCCGTACCGGGACAGGGGAAGAGACCCAGTACTTC. Translation gives CASSRTGTGEETQYF. V gene TRBV9 combines with J gene TRBJ2-5; 10 bases line up with TRBD1. The germline CDR1 and CDR2 sequences are SGDLS and YYNGEE. This CDR3 region has 15 residues. The V and J ends lost 4 bases and 3 bases, in that order; junction bases with no gene match: 6. The whole variable domain, remainder taken from reference TRBV9 and TRBJ2-5, is DSGVTQTPKHLITATGQRVTLRCSPRSGDLSVYWYQQSLDQGLQFLIQYYNGEERAKGNILERFSAQQFPDLHSELNLSSLELGDSALYFCASSRTGTGEETQYFGPGTRLLVL.

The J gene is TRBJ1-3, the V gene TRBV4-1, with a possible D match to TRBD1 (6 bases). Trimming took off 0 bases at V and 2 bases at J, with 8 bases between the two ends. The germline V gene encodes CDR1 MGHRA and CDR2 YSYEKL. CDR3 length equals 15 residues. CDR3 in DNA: TGCGCCAGCAGCCAAGATACAGGGCCTGGAAACACCATATATTTT. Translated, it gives CASSQDTGPGNTIYF.

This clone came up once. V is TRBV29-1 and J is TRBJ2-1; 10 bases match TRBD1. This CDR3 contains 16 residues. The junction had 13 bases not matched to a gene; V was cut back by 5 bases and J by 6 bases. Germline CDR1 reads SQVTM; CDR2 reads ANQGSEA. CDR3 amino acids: CSVRQGAGSGFNEQFF. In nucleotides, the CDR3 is TGCAGCGTTCGACAGGGGGCAGGTAGCGGGTTCAATGAGCAGTTCTTC.

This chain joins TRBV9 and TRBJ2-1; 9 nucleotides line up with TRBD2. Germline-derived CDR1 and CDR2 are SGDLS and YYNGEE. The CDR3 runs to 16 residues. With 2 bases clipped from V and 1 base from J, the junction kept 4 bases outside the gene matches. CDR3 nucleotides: TGTGCCAGCAGCGTTCGGCTAGCGGGGTCCTACAATGAGCAGTTCTTC. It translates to CASSVRLAGSYNEQFF.

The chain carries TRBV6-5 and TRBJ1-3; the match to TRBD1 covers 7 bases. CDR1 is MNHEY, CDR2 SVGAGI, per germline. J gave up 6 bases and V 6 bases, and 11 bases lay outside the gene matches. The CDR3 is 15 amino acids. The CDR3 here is CASSRRGTALNTIYF. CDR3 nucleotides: TGTGCCAGCAGCCGAAGAGGGACAGCTCTAAACACCATATATTTT.

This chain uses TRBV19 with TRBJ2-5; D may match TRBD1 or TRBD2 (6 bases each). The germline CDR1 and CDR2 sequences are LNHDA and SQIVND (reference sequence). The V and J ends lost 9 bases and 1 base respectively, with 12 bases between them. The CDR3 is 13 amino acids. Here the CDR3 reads CASSGGGQETQYF. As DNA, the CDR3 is TGTGCCAGCTCCGGGGGCGGCCAAGAGACCCAGTACTTC.

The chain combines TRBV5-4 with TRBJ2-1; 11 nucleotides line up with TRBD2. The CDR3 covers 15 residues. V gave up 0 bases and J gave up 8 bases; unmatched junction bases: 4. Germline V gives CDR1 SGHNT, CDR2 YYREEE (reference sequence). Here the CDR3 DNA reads TGTGCCAGCAGCTTGGAAACTAGCGGGAGAGATGAGCAGTTCTTC. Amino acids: CASSLETSGRDEQFF.

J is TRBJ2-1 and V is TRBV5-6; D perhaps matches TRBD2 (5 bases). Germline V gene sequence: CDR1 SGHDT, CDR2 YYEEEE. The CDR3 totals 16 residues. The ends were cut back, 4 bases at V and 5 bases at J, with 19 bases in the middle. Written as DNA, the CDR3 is TGTGCCAGCAGCCACGTGGTCGGGGTACAGAACAATGAGCAGTTCTTC. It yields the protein CASSHVVGVQNNEQFF.

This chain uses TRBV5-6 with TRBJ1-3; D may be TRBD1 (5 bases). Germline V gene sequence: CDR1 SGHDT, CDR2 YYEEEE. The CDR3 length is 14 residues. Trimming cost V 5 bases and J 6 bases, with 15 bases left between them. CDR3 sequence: CASSSPGRQNTIYF. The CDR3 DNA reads TGTGCCAGCAGTTCACCGGGACGCCAAAACACCATATATTTT.

CDR3 loop: CASNLDGTNYGYTF. The DNA of the CDR3 is TGCGCCAGCAATCTGGACGGGACTAACTATGGCTACACCTTC. J is TRBJ1-2 and V is TRBV5-1, with D uncertain. Trimming took off 6 bases at V and 0 bases at J, with 12 bases between the two ends. CDR3 length: 14 amino acids. Per the germline V gene, CDR1 is SGHRS and CDR2 is YFSETQ.

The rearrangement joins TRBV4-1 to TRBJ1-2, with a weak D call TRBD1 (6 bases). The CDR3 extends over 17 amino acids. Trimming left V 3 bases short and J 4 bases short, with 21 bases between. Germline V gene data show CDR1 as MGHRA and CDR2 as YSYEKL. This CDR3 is CASSQWSTGPFSYGYTF. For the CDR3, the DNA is TGCGCCAGCAGCCAGTGGTCGACAGGCCCATTCAGCTATGGCTACACCTTC.

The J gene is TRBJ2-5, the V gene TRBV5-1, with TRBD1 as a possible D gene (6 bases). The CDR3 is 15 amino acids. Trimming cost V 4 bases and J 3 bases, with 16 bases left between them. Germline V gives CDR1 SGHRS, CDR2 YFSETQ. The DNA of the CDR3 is TGCGCCAGCAGCCTCACCGGGACACCTGAAGAGACCCAGTACTTC. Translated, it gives CASSLTGTPEETQYF.

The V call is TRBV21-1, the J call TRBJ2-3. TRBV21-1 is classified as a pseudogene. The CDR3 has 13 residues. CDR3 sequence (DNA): TGTGCCAGCAGCCTGCACAGCACAGATACGCAGTATTTT. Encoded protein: CASSLHSTDTQYF.

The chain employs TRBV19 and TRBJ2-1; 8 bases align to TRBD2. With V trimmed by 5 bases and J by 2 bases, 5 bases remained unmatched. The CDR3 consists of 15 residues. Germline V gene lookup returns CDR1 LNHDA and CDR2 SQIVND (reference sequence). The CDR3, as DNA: TGTGCCAGTAGTGCGCGGGGGGCCGCCTACAATGAGCAGTTCTTC. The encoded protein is CASSARGAAYNEQFF. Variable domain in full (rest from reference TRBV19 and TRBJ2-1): DGGITQSPKYLFRKEGQNVTLSCEQNLNHDAMYWYRQDPGQGLRLIYYSQIVNDFQKGDIAEGYSVSREKKESFPLTVTSAQKNPTAFYLCASSARGAAYNEQFFGPGTRLTVL.

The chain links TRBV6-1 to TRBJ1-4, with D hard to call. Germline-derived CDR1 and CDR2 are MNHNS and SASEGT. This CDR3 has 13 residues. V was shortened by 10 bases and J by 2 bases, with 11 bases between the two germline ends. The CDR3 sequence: CATERSTNEKLFF. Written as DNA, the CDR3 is TGTGCCACCGAAAGGAGCACTAATGAAAAACTGTTTTTT.

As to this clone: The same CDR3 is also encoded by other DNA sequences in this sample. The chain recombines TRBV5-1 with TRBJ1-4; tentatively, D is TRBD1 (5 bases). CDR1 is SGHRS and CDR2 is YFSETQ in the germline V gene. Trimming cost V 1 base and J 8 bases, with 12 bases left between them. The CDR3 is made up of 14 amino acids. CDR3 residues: CASSLWGTGEKLFF. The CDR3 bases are TGCGCCAGCAGCTTGTGGGGGACGGGCGAAAAACTGTTTTTT.

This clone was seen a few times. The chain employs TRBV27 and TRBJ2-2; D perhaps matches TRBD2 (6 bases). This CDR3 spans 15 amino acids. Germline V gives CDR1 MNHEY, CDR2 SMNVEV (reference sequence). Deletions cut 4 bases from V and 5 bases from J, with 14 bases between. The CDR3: CASSSWRGETGELFF. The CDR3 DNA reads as TGTGCCAGCAGTTCGTGGCGGGGAGAAACCGGGGAGCTGTTTTTT.

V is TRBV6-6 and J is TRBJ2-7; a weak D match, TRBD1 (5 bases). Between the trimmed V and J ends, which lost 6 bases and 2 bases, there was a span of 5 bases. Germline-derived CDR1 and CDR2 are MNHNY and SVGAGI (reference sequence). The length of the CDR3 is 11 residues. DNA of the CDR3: TGTGCCAGCAGGGACACCTACGAGCAGTACTTC. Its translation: CASRDTYEQYF.

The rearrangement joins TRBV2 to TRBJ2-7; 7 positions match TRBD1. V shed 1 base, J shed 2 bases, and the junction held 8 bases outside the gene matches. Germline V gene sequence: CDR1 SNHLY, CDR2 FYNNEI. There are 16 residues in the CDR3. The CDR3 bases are TGTGCCAGCAGTGAAGAAGGGGGACAGAGAGCCTACGAGCAGTACTTC. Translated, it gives CASSEEGGQRAYEQYF.

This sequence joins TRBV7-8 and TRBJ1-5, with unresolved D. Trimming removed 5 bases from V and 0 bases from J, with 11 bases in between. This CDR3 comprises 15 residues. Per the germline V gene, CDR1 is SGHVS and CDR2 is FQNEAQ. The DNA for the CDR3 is TGTGCCAGCAGCCTGAACCGGGATAGCAATCAGCCCCAGCATTTT. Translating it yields CASSLNRDSNQPQHF.